This entry lists 5 T cell receptor beta chains sequenced from one sample in a study of cytomegalovirus exposure and HLA in healthy donors. The primer mix had 60 Vbeta and 13 Jbeta primers. Data came from immunoSEQ multiplex PCR; TCRdb stores just in-frame clones and leaves some out. The table has about 140,000 clones, 65% to 80% seen once; the top ten hold around 6.3%. Sequencing was done on a sample of PBMCs. These TCRs come from a man aged 35 to 55 in good health and CMV-seropositive.

This chain uses TRBV19 with TRBJ1-3; a possible D gene is TRBD1 (5 bases). With 3 bases removed from V and 1 base from J, the gap between germline ends came to 10 bases. This CDR3 spans 15 amino acids. Germline V CDR1 and CDR2: LNHDA, SQIVND (reference sequence). For the CDR3, the DNA is TGTGCCAGTAGTATCAAGGGGTTGTCTGGAAACACCATATATTTT. As protein: CASSIKGLSGNTIYF.

As to this clone: Mismatch with germline at one junction end may stem from a read error. The chain is built from TRBV7-7 and TRBJ2-1; perhaps TRBD2 as D (6 bases). The CDR3 has 14 amino acids. The V gene's germline CDR1 is SSHAT and CDR2 FNYEAQ (reference sequence). The CDR3 DNA follows: TGTGCTAGCAGCGCCTTCGGGAGCGGCAATGAGCAGTTCTTC. This translates into CASSAFGSGNEQFF.

The J gene is TRBJ2-3, the V gene TRBV7-3, with unresolved D. V was trimmed by 3 bases and J by 4 bases, leaving 14 bases between them. CDR3 length equals 15 residues. The V gene's germline CDR1 is SGHTA and CDR2 FQGTGA. Here the CDR3 reads CASSFGLGGADTQYF. The CDR3 DNA sequence: TGTGCCAGCAGCTTTGGCCTAGGTGGTGCAGATACGCAGTATTTT.

The rearrangement links TRBV4-2 to TRBJ2-1; 9 nucleotides line up with TRBD2. The V segment lost 1 base and the J segment 8 bases; nucleotides outside the gene matches: 6. This CDR3 has 15 amino acids. Germline CDR1 reads LGHNA; CDR2 reads YNFKEQ. CDR3 amino acids: CASSQVLAGKHEQFF. The CDR3, as DNA: TGTGCCAGCAGCCAAGTTCTAGCGGGAAAACATGAGCAGTTCTTC.

The chain joins TRBV7-3 to TRBJ1-2, with D possibly being TRBD1 (5 bases). Trimming removed 0 bases from V and 5 bases from J, with 13 bases in between. CDR3 length equals 15 residues. The germline CDR1 and CDR2 sequences are SGHTA and FQGTGA. This CDR3 is CASSLTGGTLYGYTF. The DNA for the CDR3 is TGTGCCAGCAGCTTAACGGGGGGAACCCTATATGGCTACACCTTC. The full variable domain, its missing parts supplied by reference TRBV7-3 and TRBJ1-2, is GAGVSQTPSNKVTEKGKYVELRCDPISGHTALYWYRQSLGQGPEFLIYFQGTGAADDSGLPNDRFFAVRPEGSVSTLKIQRTERGDSAVYLCASSLTGGTLYGYTFGSGTRLTVV.